These 27 T cell receptor beta chains share one sample of origin, sequenced in a study of OX40 agonist ivuxolimab in advanced cancers. Sequencing was performed with immunoSEQ multiplex PCR; in TCRdb, only in-frame clones are kept and a portion is missing. The sample shows about 50,000 clones, 88% of them seen only once. The specimen comprised CD4+ or CD8+ T cells sorted from blood, sampled in a trial of the OX40 agonist ivuxolimab. The receptors shown here come from an adult with an advanced solid tumor such as melanoma, head and neck, liver or kidney cancer.

This clone was observed a handful of times. The chain has TRBV4-2 and TRBJ2-2; TRBD1 agrees at 8 bases. This CDR3 has 15 amino acids. Germline values: CDR1 LGHNA, CDR2 YNFKEQ. V lost 4 bases, J lost 1 base, and 2 bases stayed unmatched. CDR3 region: CASSPGTGNTGELFF. CDR3 coding DNA: TGTGCCAGCAGCCCTGGGACAGGGAACACCGGGGAGCTGTTTTTT.

The rearrangement joins TRBV13 to TRBJ2-7; D unclear. Germline-derived CDR1 and CDR2 are PRHDT and FYEKMQ (reference sequence). The ends were cut back, 0 bases at V and 0 bases at J, with 9 bases in the middle. The CDR3 totals 15 residues. The CDR3 spells CASSLGPDTSYEQYF. The CDR3 DNA follows: TGTGCCAGCAGCTTAGGCCCAGACACCTCCTACGAGCAGTACTTC.

This clone was observed once. The chain is built from TRBV5-6 and TRBJ1-2; D not resolved. This CDR3 is built from 15 residues. Deletions cut 1 base from V and 0 bases from J, with 10 bases between. CDR1 and CDR2 from the germline V gene are SGHDT and YYEEEE. The CDR3 region has the DNA TGTGCCAGCAGCTTGTCAGGATCGCCTAACTATGGCTACACCTTC. It specifies CASSLSGSPNYGYTF.

The CDR3 here is CASSPSAGDQPQHF. The DNA of the CDR3 is TGTGCCAGCAGCCCCTCCGCCGGCGATCAGCCCCAGCATTTT. The J gene is TRBJ1-5, the V gene TRBV11-2; unclear D gene. The CDR3 consists of 14 residues. Germline loops: CDR1 SGHAT, CDR2 FQNNGV. The V end was cut by 5 bases, the J end by 5 bases, with 13 bases between.

The genes are TRBV5-6 and TRBJ2-5, with 11 bases lining up with TRBD1. This CDR3 has 16 residues. Trimming cost V 0 bases and J 3 bases; bases outside gene matches: 4. Germline loops: CDR1 SGHDT, CDR2 YYEEEE. CDR3 loop: CASSLGWGQGEETQYF. CDR3 bases: TGTGCCAGCAGCTTGGGGTGGGGACAGGGGGAAGAGACCCAGTACTTC.

V gene TRBV13 combines with J gene TRBJ2-2; TRBD2 matches 7 bases. Germline CDR1 PRHDT, CDR2 FYEKMQ (reference sequence). This CDR3 has 16 residues. The ends lost 4 bases at V and 2 bases at J; junction bases unmatched: 7. DNA of the CDR3: TGTGCCAGCAGCTCTAACCGGGACTACAACACCGGGGAGCTGTTTTTT. Its protein is CASSSNRDYNTGELFF.

The chain uses TRBV5-1 and TRBJ1-1, with a possible D match to TRBD1 (5 bases). V shed 4 bases and J shed 11 bases, with 21 bases lying between them. Germline values: CDR1 SGHRS, CDR2 YFSETQ. The CDR3 length is 14 residues. CDR3 DNA: TGCGCCAGCAGCGAAAAGGGTGGGCAGGGCGTTGCTTTCTTT. Residues: CASSEKGGQGVAFF.

The V call is TRBV7-8, the J call TRBJ2-7, with TRBD1 matching over 7 bases. CDR3 length: 15 amino acids. After removal of 5 bases from V and 3 bases from J, the junction contained 10 bases not matched to a gene. Germline V CDR1 and CDR2: SGHVS, FQNEAQ. This CDR3 reads CASSEHRGTNYEQYF. The DNA for the CDR3 is TGTGCCAGCAGCGAACACAGGGGAACCAACTACGAGCAGTACTTC.

The table lists this clone with a few counts. A read error may account for a junction end that differs from germline. The chain recombines TRBV10-3 with TRBJ1-1; TRBD1 aligns across 11 bases. CDR1 ENHRY and CDR2 SYGVKD come from the germline V gene. This CDR3 spans 13 amino acids. CDR3 in DNA: TGTGCCGTCAGGGACAGGGGGGACACTGAAGCTTTCTTT. Residues: CAVRDRGDTEAFF.

This chain uses TRBV7-3 with TRBJ2-5; 7 positions agree with TRBD1. Germline V gene sequence: CDR1 SGHTA, CDR2 FQGTGA. The CDR3 is 15 amino acids. V gave up 4 bases and J gave up 5 bases; unmatched junction bases: 10. The CDR3 nucleotides are TGTGCCAGCAGCTCTACAGGGGTGGGACAGGAGACCCAGTACTTC. Its translation is CASSSTGVGQETQYF.

The chain combines TRBV10-3 with TRBJ2-5, with 14 bases fitting TRBD2. Unmatched junction bases numbered 7, after V lost 2 bases and J lost 5 bases. The length of the CDR3 is 17 residues. Germline CDR1 ENHRY, CDR2 SYGVKD. CDR3 DNA sequence: TGTGCCATCAGTGAGAAGGGTCGGACTAGCGGGAGGGAGACCCAGTACTTC. Protein: CAISEKGRTSGRETQYF.

V usage is TRBV11-3 and J usage is TRBJ2-1, with D possibly matching TRBD1 (7 bases). Germline CDR1 and CDR2: SGHNT and YENEEA. Trimming removed 1 base from V and 4 bases from J, with 11 bases in between. The CDR3 runs to 15 residues. The CDR3 DNA reads TGTGCCAGCAGCTTAGGACCAGGGGGGTACAATGAGCAGTTCTTC. This gives the protein CASSLGPGGYNEQFF.

This rearrangement joins TRBV4-3 to TRBJ1-5; 8 bases map to TRBD1. The CDR3 is 16 amino acids. Germline CDR1 reads LGHNA; CDR2 reads YSLEER. The trim removed 0 bases at V and 6 bases at J, leaving 7 bases unmatched. In DNA form, the CDR3 reads TGCGCCAGCAGCCAAGATGGGACAGGTCGGGGTCAGCCCCAGCATTTT. Its translation: CASSQDGTGRGQPQHF.

The chain has TRBV4-3 and TRBJ2-3; D ambiguous. The CDR3 has 18 residues. Trimming took 0 bases from V and 3 from J, leaving 19 bases between them. The V gene's germline CDR1 is LGHNA and CDR2 YSLEER. The CDR3 DNA follows: TGCGCCAGCAGCCAAGATTCGCCTTTCTTACAGTTTACAGATACGCAGTATTTT. This translates into CASSQDSPFLQFTDTQYF.

The rearrangement joins TRBV5-5 to TRBJ2-2, with D possibly being TRBD1 (6 bases). Germline CDR1 SGHKS, CDR2 YYEKEE (reference sequence). The CDR3 sequence is 14 residues long. Trimming removed 3 bases at V and 7 bases at J, with 13 bases between. For the CDR3, the DNA is TGTGCCAGCAGCTCCTACAGGGTTGGCGGGGAGCTGTTTTTT. The encoded protein is CASSSYRVGGELFF.

V usage is TRBV4-2 and J usage is TRBJ2-5; D possibly corresponds to TRBD2 (6 bases). The CDR3 is made up of 14 amino acids. The V and J ends lost 1 base and 3 bases respectively, with 9 bases between them. The germline V gene encodes CDR1 LGHNA and CDR2 YNFKEQ. Here the CDR3 DNA reads TGTGCCAGCAGCCAAGGGGGCGGGGAAGAGACCCAGTACTTC. Its protein product is CASSQGGGEETQYF.

The chain uses TRBV11-1 and TRBJ2-7; the D gene is possibly TRBD2 (6 bases). Germline V gene lookup returns CDR1 SGHAT and CDR2 FQDESV (reference sequence). Trimming pared 4 bases from V and 6 bases from J, leaving 16 bases between. The CDR3 sequence is 14 residues long. The CDR3 region has the DNA TGTGCCAGCAGCTGGGGGGACTCCTTCCCCGAGCAGTACTTC. Its protein is CASSWGDSFPEQYF.

This clone was seen more than once but under ten times. The V and J genes are TRBV14 and TRBJ2-7, with D possibly matching TRBD2 (5 bases). The CDR3 has 12 residues. With 4 bases removed from V and 4 bases from J, the gap between germline ends came to 8 bases. Germline loops: CDR1 SGHDN, CDR2 FVKESK. CDR3 DNA: TGTGCCAGCAGCCCTGCGGGTTACGAGCAGTACTTC. Amino acid sequence: CASSPAGYEQYF.

This clone appeared a few times. The CDR3 DNA sequence: TGTGCCAGCAGCCAAAGACTAGCGGGGGGCTCGAGCACCGGGGAGCTGTTTTTT. This gives the protein CASSQRLAGGSSTGELFF. The V and J genes are TRBV5-4 and TRBJ2-2, with 13 bases fitting TRBD2. The V gene's germline CDR1 is SGHNT and CDR2 YYREEE (reference sequence). V lost 4 bases and J lost 4; bases outside the gene matches: 10. This CDR3 contains 18 residues.

V gene TRBV19 combines with J gene TRBJ1-4; no reliable D call. Per germline, CDR1 LNHDA and CDR2 SQIVND (reference sequence). V lost 10 bases and J lost 0, with 9 bases in between. The CDR3 sequence is 13 residues long. For the CDR3, the DNA is TGTGCCACCGGATACGCAACTAATGAAAAACTGTTTTTT. This translates into CATGYATNEKLFF.

The chain is built from TRBV5-1 and TRBJ1-4; 11 nucleotides align to TRBD1. V shed 6 bases and J 7 bases; nucleotides not matched to a gene: 5. CDR1 is SGHRS, CDR2 YFSETQ, per germline. There are 14 residues in the CDR3. CDR3 in DNA: TGCGCCAGCAACCCGGGACAGGGGGTTGAAAAACTGTTTTTT. Protein sequence: CASNPGQGVEKLFF. The full variable domain, with the rest looked up from reference TRBV5-1 and TRBJ1-4, is KAGVTQTPRYLIKTRGQQVTLSCSPISGHRSVSWYQQTPGQGLQFLFEYFSETQRNKGNFPGRFSGRQFSNSRSEMNVSTLELGDSALYLCASNPGQGVEKLFFGSGTQLSVL.

The sample holds a few counts of this clone. The rearrangement links TRBV7-3 to TRBJ1-6; the D is unclear. Trimming took off 5 bases at V and 10 bases at J, with 15 bases between the two ends. The CDR3 consists of 14 residues. Germline V gives CDR1 SGHTA, CDR2 FQGTGA. CDR3 DNA: TGTGCCAGCAGCCAAGGTGGGGTAGGCTCACCCCTCCACTTT. This sequence encodes CASSQGGVGSPLHF.

V gene TRBV5-1 combines with J gene TRBJ2-7; D remains ambiguous. This CDR3 contains 13 residues. Trimming removed 9 bases from V and 2 bases from J, with 15 bases in between. CDR1 and CDR2 (germline): SGHRS, YFSETQ. CDR3 sequence (DNA): TGCGCCACCAAGAACGATGAGGCCTACGAGCAGTACTTC. Encoded protein: CATKNDEAYEQYF. Based on the CDR3 plus reference TRBV5-1 and TRBJ2-7, the full variable domain is KAGVTQTPRYLIKTRGQQVTLSCSPISGHRSVSWYQQTPGQGLQFLFEYFSETQRNKGNFPGRFSGRQFSNSRSEMNVSTLELGDSALYLCATKNDEAYEQYFGPGTRLTVT.

This clone was seen only a few times. V is TRBV13 and J is TRBJ2-1; 8 nucleotides agree with TRBD1. The CDR3 has 16 residues. With 0 bases clipped from V and 7 bases from J, the junction kept 8 bases outside the gene matches. The germline V gene has CDR1 PRHDT and CDR2 FYEKMQ (reference sequence). Here the CDR3 reads CASSLGGQALTNEQFF. The CDR3 DNA follows: TGTGCCAGCAGCTTAGGGGGACAGGCCCTAACGAATGAGCAGTTCTTC.

The chain employs TRBV2 and TRBJ2-7; no clear D. The germline gives CDR1 SNHLY, CDR2 FYNNEI. Between the trimmed V and J ends, which lost 0 bases and 3 bases, there was a span of 6 bases. CDR3 length: 13 amino acids. CDR3 in DNA: TGTGCCAGCAGTGAAGCAGATTTCTACGAGCAGTACTTC. Translating it yields CASSEADFYEQYF.

The V gene is TRBV4-3, the J gene TRBJ1-5; D not resolved. Germline CDR1 and CDR2: LGHNA and YSLEER. This CDR3 contains 13 residues. The V and J ends lost 0 bases and 6 bases respectively, with 6 bases between them. Here the CDR3 DNA reads TGCGCCAGCAGCCAAGATCCGGTTCAGCCCCAGCATTTT. Translating gives CASSQDPVQPQHF.

This sequence joins TRBV10-2 and TRBJ2-3, with D tentatively TRBD1 or TRBD2 (6 bases each). The V and J ends lost 8 bases and 4 bases respectively, with 13 bases between them. The CDR3 totals 13 residues. The germline gives CDR1 WSHSY, CDR2 SAAADI. CDR3 sequence reads: CASLGGVSDTQYF. The CDR3 DNA is TGCGCCAGCCTCGGGGGCGTCTCAGATACGCAGTATTTT.